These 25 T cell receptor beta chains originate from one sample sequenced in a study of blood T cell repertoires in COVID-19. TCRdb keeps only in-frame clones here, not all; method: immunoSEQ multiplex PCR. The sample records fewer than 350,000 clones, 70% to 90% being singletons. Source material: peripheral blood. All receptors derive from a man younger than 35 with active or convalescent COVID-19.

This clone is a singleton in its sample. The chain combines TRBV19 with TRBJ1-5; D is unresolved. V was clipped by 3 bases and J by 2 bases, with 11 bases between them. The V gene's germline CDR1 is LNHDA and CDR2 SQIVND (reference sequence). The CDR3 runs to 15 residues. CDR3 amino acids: CASSIWGAGNQPQHF. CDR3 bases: TGTGCCAGTAGTATCTGGGGAGCGGGCAATCAGCCCCAGCATTTT. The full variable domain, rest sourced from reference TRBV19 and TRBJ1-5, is DGGITQSPKYLFRKEGQNVTLSCEQNLNHDAMYWYRQDPGQGLRLIYYSQIVNDFQKGDIAEGYSVSREKKESFPLTVTSAQKNPTAFYLCASSIWGAGNQPQHFGDGTRLSIL.

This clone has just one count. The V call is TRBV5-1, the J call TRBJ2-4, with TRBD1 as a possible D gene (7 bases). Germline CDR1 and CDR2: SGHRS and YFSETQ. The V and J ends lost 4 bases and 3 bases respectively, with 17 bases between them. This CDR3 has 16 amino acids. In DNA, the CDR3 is TGCGCCAGCAGCGGGGGGACAGTATGGGACAAAAACATTCAGTACTTC. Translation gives CASSGGTVWDKNIQYF.

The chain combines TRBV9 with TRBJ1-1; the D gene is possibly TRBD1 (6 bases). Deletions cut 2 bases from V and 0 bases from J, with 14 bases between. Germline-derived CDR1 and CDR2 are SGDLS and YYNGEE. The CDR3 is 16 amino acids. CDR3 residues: CASSVNTDRVNTEAFF. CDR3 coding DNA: TGTGCCAGCAGCGTCAACACGGACAGAGTGAACACTGAAGCTTTCTTT.

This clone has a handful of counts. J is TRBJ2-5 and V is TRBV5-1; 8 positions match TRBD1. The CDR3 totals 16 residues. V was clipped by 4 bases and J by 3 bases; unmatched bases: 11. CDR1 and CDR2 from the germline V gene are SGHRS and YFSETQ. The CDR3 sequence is CASSRSGTGQKETQYF. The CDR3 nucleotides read TGCGCCAGCAGCAGATCCGGGACAGGCCAGAAAGAGACCCAGTACTTC.

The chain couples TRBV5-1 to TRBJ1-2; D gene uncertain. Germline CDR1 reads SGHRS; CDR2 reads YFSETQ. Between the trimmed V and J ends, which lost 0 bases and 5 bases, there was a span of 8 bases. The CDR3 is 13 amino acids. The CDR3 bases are TGCGCCAGCAGCTTGGCTCTGCAGTATGGCTACACCTTC. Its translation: CASSLALQYGYTF.

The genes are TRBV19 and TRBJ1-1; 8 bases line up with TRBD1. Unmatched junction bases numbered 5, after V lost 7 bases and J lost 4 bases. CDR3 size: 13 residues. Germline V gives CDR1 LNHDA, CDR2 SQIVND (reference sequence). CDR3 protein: CASTSDRGTEAFF. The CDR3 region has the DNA TGTGCCAGTACCTCCGACAGGGGCACTGAAGCTTTCTTT.

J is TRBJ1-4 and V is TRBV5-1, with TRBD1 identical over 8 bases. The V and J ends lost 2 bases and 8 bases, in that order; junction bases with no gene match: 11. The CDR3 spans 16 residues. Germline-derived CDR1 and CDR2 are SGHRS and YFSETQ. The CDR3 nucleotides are TGCGCCAGCAGCTTATACGCAGGGGGCGCGGACGAAAAACTGTTTTTT. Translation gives CASSLYAGGADEKLFF.

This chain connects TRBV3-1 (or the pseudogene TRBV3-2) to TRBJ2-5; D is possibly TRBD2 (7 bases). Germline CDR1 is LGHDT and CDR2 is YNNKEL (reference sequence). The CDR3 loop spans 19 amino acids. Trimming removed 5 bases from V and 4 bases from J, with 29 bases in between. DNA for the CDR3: TGTGCCAGCAGCTCCCCCTATAACCGGGGGGCGCAGATGGCAGAGACCCAGTACTTC. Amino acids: CASSSPYNRGAQMAETQYF.

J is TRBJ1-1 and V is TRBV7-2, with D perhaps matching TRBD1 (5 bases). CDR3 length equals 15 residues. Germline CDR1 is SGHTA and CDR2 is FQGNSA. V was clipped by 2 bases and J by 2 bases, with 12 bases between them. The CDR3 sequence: CASSLTDNSNTEAFF. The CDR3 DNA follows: TGTGCCAGCAGCTTAACGGACAACTCAAACACTGAAGCTTTCTTT.

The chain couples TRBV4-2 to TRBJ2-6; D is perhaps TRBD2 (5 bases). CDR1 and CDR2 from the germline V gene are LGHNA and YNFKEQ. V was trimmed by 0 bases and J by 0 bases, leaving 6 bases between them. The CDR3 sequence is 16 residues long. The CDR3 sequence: CASSQDGSSGANVLTF. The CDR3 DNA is TGTGCCAGCAGCCAAGATGGGAGCTCTGGGGCCAACGTCCTGACTTTC.

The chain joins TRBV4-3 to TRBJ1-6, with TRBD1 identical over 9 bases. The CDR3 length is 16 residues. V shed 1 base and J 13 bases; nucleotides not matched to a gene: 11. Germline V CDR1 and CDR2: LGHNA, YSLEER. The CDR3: CASSQAGQGRTLPLHF. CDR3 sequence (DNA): TGCGCCAGCAGCCAAGCAGGACAGGGGCGAACATTGCCCCTCCACTTT.

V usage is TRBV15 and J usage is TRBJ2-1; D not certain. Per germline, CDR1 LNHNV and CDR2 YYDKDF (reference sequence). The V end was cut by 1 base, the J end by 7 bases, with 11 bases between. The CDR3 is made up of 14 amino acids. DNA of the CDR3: TGTGCCACCAGCAGAGCAGCGCTGGCAAATGAGCAGTTCTTC. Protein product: CATSRAALANEQFF.

In DNA form, the CDR3 reads TGTGCCATCAGGAGACAGGGGGGAACTGAAGCTTTCTTT. Translation gives CAIRRQGGTEAFF. The V gene is TRBV10-3, the J gene TRBJ1-1, with TRBD1 matching 9 bases. The CDR3 is 13 amino acids. V dropped 6 bases and J dropped 5; count of bases not matched to a gene: 4. Per the germline V gene, CDR1 is ENHRY and CDR2 is SYGVKD.

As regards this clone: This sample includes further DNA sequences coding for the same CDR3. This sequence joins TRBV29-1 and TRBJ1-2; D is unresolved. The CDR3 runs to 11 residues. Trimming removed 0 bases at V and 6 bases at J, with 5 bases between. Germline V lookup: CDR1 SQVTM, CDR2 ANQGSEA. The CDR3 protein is CSVEEGDGYTF. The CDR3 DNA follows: TGCAGCGTTGAAGAAGGAGATGGCTACACCTTC.

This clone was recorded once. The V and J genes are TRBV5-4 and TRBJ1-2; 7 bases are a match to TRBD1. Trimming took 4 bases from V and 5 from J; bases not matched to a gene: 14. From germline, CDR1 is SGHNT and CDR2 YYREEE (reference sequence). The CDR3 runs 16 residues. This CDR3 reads CASSTGTDALGYGYTF. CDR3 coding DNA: TGTGCCAGCAGCACCGGGACAGATGCTTTAGGGTATGGCTACACCTTC.

CDR3 DNA sequence: TGTGCCAGCAAATTAGCGGGGTCATACAATGAGCAGTTCTTC. Translating it yields CASKLAGSYNEQFF. The rearrangement joins TRBV6-5 to TRBJ2-1; TRBD2 matches 8 bases. The CDR3 extends over 14 amino acids. Germline CDR1 and CDR2: MNHEY and SVGAGI. The V gene end was trimmed by 7 bases and the J gene end by 4 bases; junction bases not matched to a gene: 6.

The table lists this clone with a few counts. CDR3 DNA: TGTGCCAGCAGCTTAGGAGAGGTGCGGCCCCAGCATTTT. This encodes CASSLGEVRPQHF. The chain has TRBV7-9 and TRBJ1-5, with D hard to call. Trimming took 1 base from V and 9 from J, leaving 10 bases between them. The germline V gene has CDR1 SEHNR and CDR2 FQNEAQ (reference sequence). The CDR3 runs 13 residues.

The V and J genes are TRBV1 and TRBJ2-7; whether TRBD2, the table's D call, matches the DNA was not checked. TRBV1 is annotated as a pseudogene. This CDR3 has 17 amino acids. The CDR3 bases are TGCACCAGCAGCCAAGTACGACTAGCGGGGACGCCAAACGAGCAGTACTTC. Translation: CTSSQVRLAGTPNEQYF.

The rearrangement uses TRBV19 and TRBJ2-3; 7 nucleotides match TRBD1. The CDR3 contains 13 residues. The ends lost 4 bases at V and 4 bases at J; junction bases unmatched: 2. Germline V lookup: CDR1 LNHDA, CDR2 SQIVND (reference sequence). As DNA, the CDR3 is TGTGCCAGTAGTACGGGACAGCCAGATACGCAGTATTTT. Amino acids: CASSTGQPDTQYF.

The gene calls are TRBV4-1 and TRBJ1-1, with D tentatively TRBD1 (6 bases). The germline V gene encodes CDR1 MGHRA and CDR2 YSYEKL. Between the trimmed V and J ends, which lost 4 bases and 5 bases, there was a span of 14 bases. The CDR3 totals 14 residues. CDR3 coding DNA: TGCGCCAGCAGCCCACGGACAGATGTGACTGAAGCTTTCTTT. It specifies CASSPRTDVTEAFF.

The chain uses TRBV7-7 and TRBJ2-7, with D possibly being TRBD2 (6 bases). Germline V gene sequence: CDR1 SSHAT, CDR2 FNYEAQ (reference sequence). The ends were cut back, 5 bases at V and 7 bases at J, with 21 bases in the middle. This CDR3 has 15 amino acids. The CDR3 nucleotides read TGTGCCAGCAGCAGAAGGGACTTTTTTTCAAAAGAGCAGTACTTC. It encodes CASSRRDFFSKEQYF. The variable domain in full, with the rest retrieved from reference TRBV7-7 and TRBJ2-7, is GAGVSQSPRYKVTKRGQDVTLRCDPISSHATLYWYQQALGQGPEFLTYFNYEAQPDKSGLPSDRFSAERPEGSISTLTIQRTEQRDSAMYRCASSRRDFFSKEQYFGPGTRLTVT.

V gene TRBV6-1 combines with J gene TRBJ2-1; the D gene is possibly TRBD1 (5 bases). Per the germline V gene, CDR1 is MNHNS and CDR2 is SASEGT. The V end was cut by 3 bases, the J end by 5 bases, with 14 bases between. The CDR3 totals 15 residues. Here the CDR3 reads CASSDRVTVNNEQFF. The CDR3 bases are TGTGCCAGCAGTGACAGGGTTACGGTAAACAATGAGCAGTTCTTC.

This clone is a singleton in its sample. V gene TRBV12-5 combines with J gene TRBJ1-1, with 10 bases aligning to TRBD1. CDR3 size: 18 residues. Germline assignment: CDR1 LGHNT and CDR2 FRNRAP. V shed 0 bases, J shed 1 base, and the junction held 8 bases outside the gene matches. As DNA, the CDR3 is TGTGCTAGTGGTTTGGTTATAATGACAGGGGGCGCGAACACTGAAGCTTTCTTT. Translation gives CASGLVIMTGGANTEAFF.

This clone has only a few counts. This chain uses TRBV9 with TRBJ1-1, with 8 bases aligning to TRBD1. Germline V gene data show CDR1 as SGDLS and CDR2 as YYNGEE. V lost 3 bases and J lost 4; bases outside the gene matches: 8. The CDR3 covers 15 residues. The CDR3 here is CASSGGQGLVTEAFF. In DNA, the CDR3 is TGTGCCAGCAGCGGCGGACAGGGTTTGGTCACTGAAGCTTTCTTT.

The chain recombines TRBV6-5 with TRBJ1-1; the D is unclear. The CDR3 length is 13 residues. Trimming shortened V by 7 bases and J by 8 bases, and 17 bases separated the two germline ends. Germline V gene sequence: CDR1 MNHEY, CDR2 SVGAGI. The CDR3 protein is CASKDHEGTEAFF. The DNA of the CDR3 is TGTGCCAGCAAAGACCACGAGGGTACCGAAGCTTTCTTT.